Below, 31 T cell receptor beta chains from the same sample are listed, as sequenced in a study of metastatic and nonmetastatic thyroid tumors. Via MiXCR, TCRdb re-called the PCR reads. The data contain 23,000 or so clones, about 30% of them singletons. All patients were untreated before thyroid surgery. The sequencing input was tumor tissue. The receptors were gathered from a female donor with papillary thyroid cancer or a benign thyroid nodule (not recorded which). Some clones in this sample may be carry-over from other donors' samples.

Notes on this clone: A much larger clone is a single base away; this may be a read error. This chain links TRBV5-4 with TRBJ2-2; the match to TRBD1 covers 9 bases. Germline assignment: CDR1 SGHNT and CDR2 YYREEE (reference sequence). J was trimmed by 8 bases and V by 6 bases; bases with no gene match: 11. The CDR3 has 15 residues. CDR3 nucleotides: TGTGCCAGCATCCTACAGGGGGCATCGGCTGGGGAGCTGTTTTTT. As protein: CASILQGASAGELFF. The variable domain in full, completed from reference TRBV5-4 and TRBJ2-2, reads ETGVTQSPTHLIKTRGQQVTLRCSSQSGHNTVSWYQQALGQGPQFIFQYYREEENGRGNFPPRFSGLQFPNYSSELNVNALELDDSALYLCASILQGASAGELFFGEGSRLTVL.

This clone is medium-sized in the sample. The J gene is TRBJ1-2, the V gene TRBV30; no firm D call. The CDR3 runs to 11 residues. V was cut by 0 bases and J by 7 bases, with 6 bases left in between. Per germline, CDR1 GTSNPN and CDR2 SVGIG (reference sequence). CDR3 region: CAWSVRAGYTF. CDR3 coding DNA: TGTGCCTGGAGTGTACGGGCTGGCTACACCTTC.

The chain recombines TRBV20-1 with TRBJ2-3; D gene ambiguous. CDR1 and CDR2 (germline): DFQATT, SNEGSKA (reference sequence). The CDR3 has 11 residues. Trimming left V 2 bases short and J 3 bases short, with 3 bases between. CDR3 nucleotide sequence: TGCAGTGCTAGAAGGACAGATACGCAGTATTTT. It is translated as CSARRTDTQYF.

This clone was seen ten or more times. The rearrangement uses TRBV6-5 and TRBJ2-1; 8 nucleotides agree with TRBD1. Germline V lookup: CDR1 MNHEY, CDR2 SVGAGI. Unmatched junction bases numbered 24, after V lost 8 bases and J lost 12 bases. The CDR3 is 17 residues long. As DNA, the CDR3 is TGTGCCAGCTCCGGGGGCACGGGGACAGGCAATGACCCCGGGCAGTTCTTC. Protein sequence: CASSGGTGTGNDPGQFF.

This clone was seen at least ten times. This chain joins TRBV7-7 and TRBJ2-5; maybe TRBD1 (6 bases). Germline V lookup: CDR1 SSHAT, CDR2 FNYEAQ (reference sequence). Trimming removed 5 bases from V and 5 bases from J, with 15 bases in between. The CDR3 runs to 14 residues. CDR3 region: CASSLLGAMETQYF. DNA of the CDR3: TGTGCCAGCAGCCTGTTGGGGGCGATGGAGACCCAGTACTTC. Complete variable domain (other parts from reference TRBV7-7 and TRBJ2-5): GAGVSQSPRYKVTKRGQDVTLRCDPISSHATLYWYQQALGQGPEFLTYFNYEAQPDKSGLPSDRFSAERPEGSISTLTIQRTEQRDSAMYRCASSLLGAMETQYFGPGTRLLVL.

The chain carries TRBV19 and TRBJ2-7; D is unresolved. There are 13 residues in the CDR3. Trimming cost V 8 bases and J 3 bases, with 14 bases left between them. Germline CDR1 is LNHDA and CDR2 is SQIVND (reference sequence). The CDR3, as DNA: TGTGCCAGTTTTAATAGGTTCCTCTACGAGCAGTACTTC. Protein sequence: CASFNRFLYEQYF.

The V and J genes are TRBV20-1 and TRBJ2-7; 8 bases map to TRBD2. The V gene end was trimmed by 3 bases and the J gene end by 5 bases; junction bases not matched to a gene: 9. CDR1 and CDR2 from the germline V gene are DFQATT and SNEGSKA (reference sequence). CDR3 size: 14 residues. The CDR3 reads CSASRSGSHDEQYF. CDR3 nucleotide sequence: TGCAGTGCTAGCCGAAGCGGGAGTCATGACGAGCAGTACTTC.

This clone has at least ten counts. The gene calls are TRBV10-3 and TRBJ2-3, with 8 bases matching TRBD1. The ends lost 8 bases at V and 4 bases at J; junction bases unmatched: 5. Germline V gene lookup returns CDR1 ENHRY and CDR2 SYGVKD. The CDR3 is 13 residues long. The CDR3 DNA reads as TGTGCCATCGGGACAGGAGCGGCAGATACGCAGTATTTT. It yields the protein CAIGTGAADTQYF.

By share, this clone ranks as medium-sized. The V and J genes are TRBV12-3 or TRBV12-4 and TRBJ1-1; a possible D gene is TRBD1 (5 bases). Trimming removed 6 bases from V and 0 bases from J, with 23 bases in between. There are 18 residues in the CDR3. Here the CDR3 DNA reads TGTGCCAGCAGCCTCTCCCCTCGGGGGAGCGTTCTGAACACTGAAGCTTTCTTT. This codes for CASSLSPRGSVLNTEAFF.

Note on this clone: Lacking the conserved final phenylalanine or tryptophan, this CDR3 likely reflects a read error. The J gene is TRBJ2-1, the V gene TRBV11-2; tentatively, D is TRBD2 (6 bases). The germline V gene encodes CDR1 SGHAT and CDR2 FQNNGV. This CDR3 has 15 amino acids. The V end lost 5 bases, the J end lost 10 bases, and 21 bases lay between the germline ends. The CDR3 protein is CASSAGGARLVEQFY. The CDR3 DNA follows: TGTGCCAGCAGCGCGGGCGGGGCCCGACTAGTAGAGCAGTTCTAC.

This clone was seen more than once but under ten times. A much more abundant neighbour one base away suggests this may be a read error. The same CDR3 also results from other DNA sequences found in this sample. The chain couples TRBV7-6 to TRBJ2-5, with D possibly TRBD2 on 6 matching bases. Trimming cost V 1 base and J 4 bases, with 10 bases left between them. The CDR3 is made up of 14 amino acids. Germline-derived CDR1 and CDR2 are SGHVS and FNYEAQ. The CDR3 region has the DNA TGTGCCAGCAGCTTAGGGTACGGGGGAGAGACCCAGTACTTC. It specifies CASSLGYGGETQYF.

As to this clone: The junction shows a germline mismatch at one end, possibly a read error. The chain couples TRBV12-3 or TRBV12-4 to TRBJ1-5; D is unclear. This CDR3 region has 14 residues. CDR3: CASSFTGDNQHQNF. DNA for the CDR3: TGTGCCAGCAGTTTTACCGGAGACAATCAGCACCAGAATTTT.

The table lists this clone with many counts. A much more abundant neighbour one base away suggests this may be a read error. This rearrangement joins TRBV6-2 or TRBV6-3 to TRBJ1-4; D remains unclear. CDR1 MNHEY and CDR2 SVGEGT come from the germline V gene. The CDR3 has 14 amino acids. The CDR3 loop is CASSYNGNNEKLLF. In DNA form, the CDR3 reads TGTGCCAGCAGTTATAACGGGAACAATGAAAAACTGCTTTTT.

V usage is TRBV24-1 and J usage is TRBJ2-5; 10 bases align to TRBD1. The CDR3 runs to 13 residues. V was pared by 9 bases and J by 4 bases, with 4 bases of the junction left unmatched. Germline V gene lookup returns CDR1 KGHDR and CDR2 SFDVKD. The CDR3 spells CATDRGPGETQYF. CDR3 in DNA: TGTGCCACCGACAGGGGGCCGGGAGAGACCCAGTACTTC.

The chain has TRBV11-2 and TRBJ2-2, with D possibly TRBD2 on 5 matching bases. Per germline, CDR1 SGHAT and CDR2 FQNNGV. With 6 bases removed from V and 7 bases from J, the gap between germline ends came to 24 bases. This CDR3 region has 17 residues. The CDR3 here is CASRQTGKGIHGGELFF. The CDR3 nucleotides read TGTGCCAGCAGACAAACCGGGAAAGGGATCCATGGCGGGGAGCTGTTTTTT.

The chain has TRBV6-4 and TRBJ2-5, with 8 bases aligning to TRBD1. The CDR3 has 15 residues. Germline V CDR1 and CDR2: MRHNA, SNTAGT. V lost 2 bases and J lost 4; bases outside the gene matches: 6. CDR3 in DNA: TGTGCCAGCAGTGACGGACAGGGAGTCCGAGAGACCCAGTACTTC. It yields the protein CASSDGQGVRETQYF.

The V and J genes are TRBV12-3 or TRBV12-4 and TRBJ1-6; TRBD1 matches at 9 bases. V shed 5 bases and J 6 bases; nucleotides not matched to a gene: 5. The CDR3 covers 15 residues. CDR3 sequence: CASSMRDRVNSPLHF. CDR3 DNA: TGTGCCAGCAGTATGAGGGACAGGGTTAATTCACCCCTCCACTTT.

By share, this clone ranks as medium-sized. The chain carries TRBV7-9 and TRBJ2-7; D remains unclear. This CDR3 is built from 13 residues. The V end was cut by 1 base, the J end by 3 bases, with 7 bases between. CDR1 SEHNR and CDR2 FQNEAQ come from the germline V gene (reference sequence). The CDR3 protein is CASSLDPGYEQYF. As DNA, the CDR3 is TGTGCCAGCAGCTTAGACCCCGGCTACGAGCAGTACTTC.

This clone was recorded at least ten times. This chain joins TRBV10-3 and TRBJ2-5; 14 bases line up with TRBD2. This CDR3 comprises 18 residues. With 0 bases clipped from V and 4 bases from J, the junction kept 7 bases outside the gene matches. Germline loops: CDR1 ENHRY, CDR2 SYGVKD. The CDR3 DNA follows: TGTGCCATCAGTGAGTCTGGGACTAGCGGGGGAAAAACAGAGACCCAGTACTTC. This gives the protein CAISESGTSGGKTETQYF.

This clone has ten or more counts. The chain carries TRBV5-1 and TRBJ2-6, with D tentatively TRBD1 (5 bases). Germline values: CDR1 SGHRS, CDR2 YFSETQ. Trimming removed 0 bases at V and 4 bases at J, with 8 bases between. This CDR3 has 15 residues. CDR3 region: CASSLAGLGANVLTF. The DNA for the CDR3 is TGCGCCAGCAGCTTGGCAGGGCTGGGGGCCAACGTCCTGACTTTC.

This clone was recorded many times. The rearrangement joins TRBV6-5 to TRBJ2-3, with 13 bases fitting TRBD2. The CDR3 contains 17 residues. V lost 6 bases, J lost 3 bases, and 9 bases stayed unmatched. Germline assignment: CDR1 MNHEY and CDR2 SVGAGI. CDR3 protein: CASSRLTSGGRTDTQYF. The CDR3 region has the DNA TGTGCCAGCAGCCGACTGACTAGCGGGGGGAGGACAGATACGCAGTATTTT.

To note about this clone: Being one base from a much bigger clone, this may be a read error. J is TRBJ1-1 and V is TRBV2, with 10 positions matching TRBD1. The CDR3 has 14 residues. CDR1 is SNHLY, CDR2 FYNNEI, per germline. CDR3 sequence (DNA): TGTGCCAGCAGTGAGGACAGGGGGAACACTAAAGCTTTCTTT. This gives the protein CASSEDRGNTKAFF. Complete variable domain (other parts from reference TRBV2 and TRBJ1-1): EPEVTQTPSHQVTQMGQEVILRCVPISNHLYFYWYRQILGQKVEFLVSFYNNEISEKSEIFDDQFSVERPDGSNFTLKIRSTKLEDSAMYFCASSEDRGNTKAFFGQGTRLTVV.

The chain couples TRBV4-2 to TRBJ2-1; the match to TRBD2 covers 11 bases. V dropped 1 base and J dropped 8; count of bases not matched to a gene: 4. The germline CDR1 and CDR2 sequences are LGHNA and YNFKEQ. CDR3 length: 15 residues. CDR3 in DNA: TGTGCCAGCAGCCAAGCAATAGCGGGAGGGGATGAGCAGTTCTTC. This codes for CASSQAIAGGDEQFF.

This clone was counted a few times. The chain has TRBV4-1 and TRBJ2-7; perhaps D is TRBD1 or TRBD2 (5 bases each). Trimming took 2 bases from V and 3 from J, leaving 11 bases between them. Germline CDR1 is MGHRA and CDR2 is YSYEKL. The CDR3 runs to 14 residues. In DNA, the CDR3 is TGCGCCAGCAGCCAAAAGGGACCGGGCTACGAGCAGTACTTC. Protein: CASSQKGPGYEQYF.

This chain connects TRBV7-2 to TRBJ1-1; a weak D match, TRBD1 (5 bases). From germline, CDR1 is SGHTA and CDR2 FQGNSA. Trimming took 4 bases from V and 4 from J, leaving 10 bases between them. There are 13 residues in the CDR3. Here the CDR3 reads CASSWARATEAFF. The CDR3 DNA reads TGTGCCAGCAGCTGGGCCAGGGCCACTGAAGCTTTCTTT.

Regarding this clone: A much larger clone is a single base away; this may be a read error. The V gene is TRBV7-9, the J gene TRBJ1-1; D is ambiguous. Trimming removed 5 bases from V and 7 bases from J, with 17 bases in between. Per the germline V gene, CDR1 is SEHNR and CDR2 is FQNEAQ (reference sequence). There are 14 residues in the CDR3. The CDR3 sequence: CASSLSEADIEAFF. The CDR3 nucleotides read TGTGCCAGCAGCCTAAGCGAAGCAGACATTGAAGCTTTCTTT.

This clone has ten or more counts. This chain uses TRBV4-1 with TRBJ1-5; possible D gene TRBD1, 6 bases. The germline V gene has CDR1 MGHRA and CDR2 YSYEKL. The V end was cut by 1 base, the J end by 5 bases, with 12 bases between. This CDR3 spans 15 amino acids. This chain's CDR3 is CASSQADSDDQPQHF. The CDR3 DNA sequence: TGCGCCAGCAGCCAAGCGGACAGCGATGATCAGCCCCAGCATTTT.

This clone showed up just a few times. This chain connects TRBV6-2 or TRBV6-3 to TRBJ1-3; 8 bases line up with TRBD1. Germline CDR1 is MNHEY and CDR2 is SVGEGT. V dropped 2 bases and J dropped 1; count of bases not matched to a gene: 16. The CDR3 contains 20 residues. In DNA form, the CDR3 reads TGTGCCAGCAGTTACCTCAGGTTCGACAGGGGAAAGATATCTGGAAACACCATATATTTT. Translated: CASSYLRFDRGKISGNTIYF.

This chain links TRBV6-5 with TRBJ1-1, with D maybe TRBD1 (6 bases). Germline values: CDR1 MNHEY, CDR2 SVGAGI. V lost 2 bases and J lost 1, with 8 bases in between. The CDR3 spans 14 residues. The CDR3 coding sequence is TGTGCCAGCAGTTACACGGGACAGAACACTGAAGCTTTCTTT. It codes for CASSYTGQNTEAFF.

This chain links TRBV6-1 with TRBJ2-2; 8 nucleotides line up with TRBD1. The V gene's germline CDR1 is MNHNS and CDR2 SASEGT. J was trimmed by 7 bases and V by 6 bases; bases with no gene match: 1. The CDR3 has 12 amino acids. In DNA form, the CDR3 reads TGTGCCAGCAGAACAGGGGGCGGGGAGCTGTTTTTT. Translation: CASRTGGGELFF.

This clone was seen at least ten times. J is TRBJ2-3 and V is TRBV20-1, with D maybe TRBD2 (5 bases). CDR3 length: 16 amino acids. The germline V and J ends were trimmed by 0 bases and 5 bases, with 18 bases remaining between them. The V gene's germline CDR1 is DFQATT and CDR2 SNEGSKA (reference sequence). The CDR3 sequence: CSARDHSGMLEDTQYF. The CDR3 DNA follows: TGCAGTGCTAGAGACCACTCGGGAATGTTGGAAGATACGCAGTATTTT.